A selection of T cell receptor beta chains follows, all from one sample in a study of shared clonotypes between healthy human individuals. Generated by immunoSEQ multiplex PCR, the TCRdb table keeps only in-frame clones and is missing some. The sample includes over a million clones, under 99% seen only once; the top ten take 0.45%. The sequenced material came from naive CD4+ T cells sorted from blood. These receptors came from a man under 40 in good health. The CDR3 runs from the conserved cysteine through the conserved F or W. D genes are given only for firm matches. Clone size is given for some rows only: seen once, a few or many times, or a class if the clone is expanded.

NA	TRBV5-1	TRBD2	TRBJ2-1	CASSSSGTSFNEQFF	TGCGCCAGCAGCAGCTCCGGGACTAGCTTCAATGAGCAGTTCTTC
NA	TRBV9	TRBD2	TRBJ2-2	CASSARLAGNTGELFF	TGTGCCAGCAGCGCGAGACTAGCGGGTAACACCGGGGAGCTGTTTTTT
once	TRBV28	NA	TRBJ1-2	CASSFSRYGYTF	TGTGCCAGCAGTTTTTCGCGCTATGGCTACACCTTC
NA	TRBV14	NA	TRBJ2-7	CASSQGPDRSYEQYF	TGTGCCAGCAGCCAAGGGCCTGATCGCTCCTACGAGCAGTACTTC
NA	TRBV29-1	NA	TRBJ2-1	CSVAPVLNNEQFF	TGCAGCGTTGCGCCAGTATTAAACAATGAGCAGTTCTTC
NA	TRBV5-6	NA	TRBJ2-5	CASSLVSGTETQYF	TGTGCCAGCAGCTTGGTATCAGGTACGGAGACCCAGTACTTC
NA	TRBV6-6	TRBD2	TRBJ2-1	CASSPNYLAGNEQFF	TGTGCCAGCAGTCCAAACTACCTAGCGGGCAATGAGCAGTTCTTC
NA	TRBV15	NA	TRBJ2-2	CATSRRGGVDTGELFF	TGTGCCACCAGCAGACGAGGGGGAGTCGACACCGGGGAGCTGTTTTTT
NA	TRBV29-1	NA	TRBJ2-7	CSAGRDNTYEQYF	TGCAGCGCTGGGAGGGACAATACCTACGAGCAGTACTTC
NA	TRBV18	TRBD2	TRBJ2-1	CASSPLLADNEQFF	TGTGCCAGCTCACCCCTACTAGCGGACAATGAGCAGTTCTTC
NA	TRBV15	NA	TRBJ2-7	CATSRGGQVGGGEQYF	TGTGCCACCAGCAGAGGAGGACAGGTCGGGGGTGGGGAGCAGTACTTC
NA	TRBV9	NA	TRBJ2-3	CASSVDSTDTQYF	TGTGCCAGCAGCGTAGACTCCACAGATACGCAGTATTTT
NA	TRBV6-5	NA	TRBJ1-3	CASSYLSSGNTIYF	TGTGCCAGCAGTTACCTAAGTTCTGGAAACACCATATATTTT
NA	TRBV29-1	TRBD1	TRBJ2-3	CSVALTGGAEDTQYF	TGCAGCGTTGCCCTGACAGGGGGCGCCGAAGATACGCAGTATTTT
NA	TRBV2	NA	TRBJ1-2	CASRAGQAQIKGYTF	TGTGCCAGCAGGGCGGGGCAGGCTCAAATCAAAGGCTACACCTTC
NA	TRBV27	NA	TRBJ1-1	CASSLLARGNTEAFF	TGTGCCAGCAGTTTGTTAGCCCGTGGTAACACTGAAGCTTTCTTT
NA	TRBV10-3	TRBD1	TRBJ1-5	CAISAEGQGNQPQHF	TGTGCCATCAGTGCCGAAGGACAGGGCAATCAGCCCCAGCATTTT
NA	TRBV11-2	TRBD1	TRBJ1-3	CASRPGTDSGNTIYF	TGTGCCAGCAGACCCGGGACAGACTCTGGAAACACCATATATTTT
NA	TRBV18	TRBD2	TRBJ2-7	CASAGTSGATYEQYF	TGTGCCAGCGCCGGGACTAGCGGGGCTACCTACGAACAGTACTTC
NA	TRBV5-1	TRBD2	TRBJ2-2	CATSLASTGELFF	TGCGCCACTTCACTAGCGAGTACCGGGGAGCTGTTTTTT
once	TRBV28	TRBD1	TRBJ2-7	CASSPLDRGHEQYF	TGTGCCAGCAGTCCCTTGGACAGGGGCCACGAGCAGTACTTC
NA	TRBV28	NA	TRBJ1-4	CASLRTAGSEKLFF	TGTGCCAGCCTTAGGACTGCCGGGAGTGAAAAACTGTTTTTT
NA	TRBV11-2	TRBD2	TRBJ2-1	CASRVGGSSYNEQFF	TGTGCCAGCAGGGTGGGAGGGTCGTCCTACAATGAGCAGTTCTTC
NA	TRBV2	NA	TRBJ1-5	CASSVGARSGGDNQPQHF	TGTGCCAGCAGTGTCGGGGCACGAAGCGGTGGGGACAATCAGCCCCAGCATTTT
NA	TRBV15	TRBD2	TRBJ2-1	CATRPPGLAGRTVF	TGTGCCACCAGGCCTCCGGGTCTAGCGGGTCGTACGGTCTTC
NA	TRBV18	NA	TRBJ2-3	CASSPRTEQDTQYF	TGTGCCAGCTCACCTAGAACAGAACAAGATACGCAGTATTTT
NA	TRBV11-2	TRBD1	TRBJ2-3	CASSLNHGTGSQYF	TGTGCCAGCAGCTTAAACCACGGGACAGGGTCACAATATTTT
NA	TRBV6-5	TRBD2	TRBJ2-1	CATTRLSGAYNEQFF	TGTGCCACCACCCGCCTGAGCGGGGCCTACAATGAGCAGTTCTTC
NA	TRBV7-9	NA	TRBJ2-2	CASSLVIRRRYTGELFF	TGTGCCAGCAGCTTAGTCATTCGGCGGAGGTACACCGGGGAGCTGTTTTTT
NA	TRBV5-5	TRBD1	TRBJ1-2	CASSLPYGTEGALNYGYTF	TGTGCCAGCAGCTTGCCGTACGGGACAGAAGGCGCCCTTAACTATGGCTACACCTTC
NA	TRBV7-6	NA	TRBJ2-7	CASSSKGRGPPYEQYF	TGTGCCAGCAGCTCGAAAGGCAGAGGGCCCCCCTACGAGCAGTACTTC
NA	TRBV29-1	NA	TRBJ2-3	CSVLITDTQYF	TGCAGCGTGCTAATCACAGATACGCAGTATTTT
NA	TRBV10-3	NA	TRBJ1-4	CAISQGAVGEKLFF	TGTGCCATCAGTCAGGGTGCTGTAGGGGAAAAACTGTTTTTT
NA	TRBV11-2	TRBD1	TRBJ2-5	CASSLEFRGLRETQYF	TGTGCCAGCAGCTTAGAGTTCAGGGGGCTGAGAGAGACCCAGTACTTC
NA	TRBV6-6	NA	TRBJ1-5	CASIGRVANQPQHF	TGTGCCAGCATAGGCAGGGTCGCCAATCAGCCCCAGCATTTT
NA	TRBV6-5	NA	TRBJ2-1	CASSLHPNEQFF	TGTGCCAGCAGTCTGCACCCGAATGAGCAGTTCTTC
NA	TRBV5-1	NA	TRBJ2-7	CASSLGFATNYEQYF	TGCGCCAGCAGCTTGGGTTTCGCAACTAATTACGAGCAGTACTTC
NA	TRBV7-3	TRBD2	TRBJ2-1	CASSPSTSGSAAEQFF	TGTGCCAGCAGCCCCTCGACTAGCGGGAGCGCGGCGGAGCAGTTCTTC
NA	TRBV7-2	TRBD2	TRBJ2-7	CASSLYPAGSYEQYF	TGTGCCAGCAGCTTATACCCAGCGGGATCCTACGAGCAGTACTTC
NA	TRBV6-1	NA	TRBJ2-3	CASSPDWGTDTQYF	TGTGCCAGCAGCCCGGACTGGGGAACAGATACGCAGTATTTT
NA	TRBV7-2	NA	TRBJ2-5	CASSLQGRETQYF	TGTGCCAGCAGCTTACAGGGACGCGAGACCCAGTACTTC
NA	TRBV10-2	TRBD2	TRBJ2-2	CASSLLAGANTGELFF	TGCGCCAGCAGTCTGTTAGCGGGAGCGAACACCGGGGAGCTGTTTTTT
NA	TRBV6-5	NA	TRBJ1-2	CASSPTGGDGYTF	TGTGCCAGCAGTCCGACAGGAGGCGACGGCTACACCTTC
NA	TRBV2	NA	TRBJ1-1	CASRPLQRGKDTEAFF	TGTGCCAGCAGACCTTTGCAACGGGGTAAAGACACTGAAGCTTTCTTT
NA	TRBV7-9	TRBD2	TRBJ2-3	CASSLGVLAESTDTQYF	TGTGCCAGCAGCTTAGGAGTTCTAGCGGAATCCACAGATACGCAGTATTTT
once	TRBV2	NA	TRBJ2-7	CASSEPTQGGLLLGHYEQYF	TGTGCCAGCAGTGAACCTACGCAGGGGGGACTACTACTGGGGCACTACGAGCAGTACTTC
once	TRBV7-7	TRBD1	TRBJ1-2	CASSLDRTGYGYTF	TGTGCTAGCAGCTTAGACCGGACAGGGTATGGCTACACCTTC
NA	TRBV14	TRBD1	TRBJ2-7	CASSRGTGRGYEQYF	TGTGCCAGCAGCCGAGGGACAGGGAGGGGCTACGAGCAGTACTTC
NA	TRBV11-2	NA	TRBJ2-1	CASSSLTRRNEQFF	TGTGCCAGCAGCTCCTTAACCAGGCGGAATGAGCAGTTCTTC
NA	TRBV6-1	NA	TRBJ1-5	CASTEGAPRDQPQHF	TGTGCCAGCACCGAAGGGGCCCCGAGGGATCAGCCCCAGCATTTT
NA	TRBV2	NA	TRBJ2-6	CASSETGTGANVLTF	TGTGCCAGCAGTGAGACGGGGACAGGGGCCAACGTCCTGACTTTC
NA	TRBV5-1	NA	TRBJ2-3	CASSLPMADTQYF	TGCGCCAGCAGCCTCCCTATGGCAGATACGCAGTATTTT
once	TRBV27	NA	TRBJ1-1	CASSLTPGRGYTEAFF	TGTGCCAGCAGTTTGACCCCTGGCCGGGGCTACACTGAAGCTTTCTTT
NA	TRBV5-4	TRBD1	TRBJ1-1	CASSLPTGGRTEAFF	TGTGCCAGCAGCTTACCGACAGGGGGAAGAACTGAAGCTTTCTTT
NA	TRBV29-1	TRBD2	TRBJ2-3	CSVYGLAGGTDTQYF	TGCAGCGTTTACGGATTAGCGGGGGGCACAGATACGCAGTATTTT
once	TRBV5-4	NA	TRBJ2-2	CASSLGQDTGELFF	TGTGCCAGCAGCTTGGGCCAGGATACCGGGGAGCTGTTTTTT
NA	TRBV2	NA	TRBJ2-7	CASRPISTLAGVPYEQYF	TGTGCCAGCAGGCCGATCAGCACACTAGCAGGGGTACCCTACGAGCAGTACTTC
NA	TRBV4-2	NA	TRBJ2-7	CASSQSYDFTYEQYF	TGTGCCAGCAGCCAGAGTTACGACTTTACCTACGAGCAGTACTTC
NA	TRBV6-6	NA	TRBJ2-7	CASRIQGFPNEQYF	TGTGCCAGCAGAATACAGGGATTCCCCAACGAGCAGTACTTC